The 13 T cell receptor beta chains presented below share a single source sample, sequenced in a study of cytomegalovirus exposure and HLA in healthy donors. Primers for the PCR totalled 60 Vbeta and 13 Jbeta. Data came from immunoSEQ multiplex PCR; TCRdb stores just in-frame clones and leaves some out. The sample yields about 170,000 clones, of which the top ten take up about 0.8%. The sample taken for sequencing was PBMCs. Receptors originate from a young woman in good health and CMV-seropositive.

The chain carries TRBV5-4 and TRBJ2-3, with D possibly being TRBD2 (5 bases). Trimming took 4 bases from V and 6 from J, leaving 15 bases between them. Germline-derived CDR1 and CDR2 are SGHNT and YYREEE (reference sequence). The CDR3 totals 14 residues. In DNA, the CDR3 is TGTGCCAGCAGCCCGGGGAGTCGAAGCGATACGCAGTATTTT. Its translation: CASSPGSRSDTQYF.

The chain couples TRBV29-1 to TRBJ2-4; D remains unclear. The V gene lost 4 bases and the J gene lost 0 bases, with 10 bases spanning the gap. Germline V gene sequence: CDR1 SQVTM, CDR2 ANQGSEA. The CDR3 runs to 14 residues. Here the CDR3 DNA reads TGCAGCGTTGTCGGTCTCCTAGCCAAAAACATTCAGTACTTC. Amino acids: CSVVGLLAKNIQYF.

The chain uses TRBV5-1 and TRBJ2-2; 8 bases match TRBD2. The CDR3 consists of 16 residues. The V gene end was trimmed by 0 bases and the J gene end by 6 bases; junction bases not matched to a gene: 7. From germline, CDR1 is SGHRS and CDR2 YFSETQ. The CDR3: CASSLEGTRGSGELFF. The CDR3, as DNA: TGCGCCAGCAGCTTGGAGGGGACTAGAGGGTCCGGGGAGCTGTTTTTT.

V is TRBV27 and J is TRBJ2-2; a weak D match, TRBD1 (5 bases). This CDR3 comprises 14 residues. The germline V gene encodes CDR1 MNHEY and CDR2 SMNVEV (reference sequence). V was clipped by 3 bases and J by 7 bases, with 12 bases between them. The chain's CDR3 is CASSFSQGGGELFF. CDR3 in DNA: TGTGCCAGCAGTTTTAGTCAGGGTGGCGGGGAGCTGTTTTTT.

The chain employs TRBV5-6 and TRBJ1-6; TRBD1 matches at 8 bases. CDR1 is SGHDT and CDR2 is YYEEEE in the germline V gene. V was pared by 1 base and J by 5 bases, with 8 bases of the junction left unmatched. There are 17 residues in the CDR3. CDR3 DNA: TGTGCCAGCAGCTTGTCCGGGGGACAGGAGGATAATTCACCCCTCCACTTT. It encodes CASSLSGGQEDNSPLHF.

V gene TRBV18 combines with J gene TRBJ1-2; 7 positions agree with TRBD1. J was trimmed by 5 bases and V by 3 bases; bases with no gene match: 3. Germline V gene data show CDR1 as KGHSH and CDR2 as LQKENI. This CDR3 has 13 amino acids. In DNA form, the CDR3 reads TGTGCCAGCTCACCTGACAGGGTATATGGCTACACCTTC. As protein: CASSPDRVYGYTF.

The chain combines TRBV11-3 with TRBJ2-3; D unclear. CDR1 is SGHNT, CDR2 YENEEA, per germline. The CDR3 spans 15 residues. The V and J ends lost 2 bases and 0 bases respectively, with 9 bases between them. The CDR3 spells CASSLSSSSTDTQYF. For the CDR3, the DNA is TGTGCCAGCAGCTTATCGTCTTCTAGCACAGATACGCAGTATTTT.

The chain uses TRBV19 and TRBJ2-3; 8 nucleotides match TRBD1. Germline V gene data show CDR1 as LNHDA and CDR2 as SQIVND (reference sequence). The CDR3 covers 13 residues. The trim removed 7 bases at V and 4 bases at J, leaving 4 bases unmatched. The CDR3 bases are TGTGCCAGTACCCCAGGGGGCTCAGATACGCAGTATTTT. Translated, it gives CASTPGGSDTQYF.

The rearrangement joins TRBV18 to TRBJ2-3; the D gene is possibly TRBD2 (6 bases). From germline, CDR1 is KGHSH and CDR2 LQKENI. The CDR3 has 14 amino acids. The germline V and J ends were trimmed by 3 bases and 1 base, with 8 bases remaining between them. The CDR3 DNA reads as TGTGCCAGCTCACCTACGGGGGGCACAGATACGCAGTATTTT. Encoded protein: CASSPTGGTDTQYF.

The chain has TRBV9 and TRBJ2-5; 7 nucleotides match TRBD1. V shed 0 bases, J shed 5 bases, and the junction held 10 bases outside the gene matches. CDR1 and CDR2 (germline): SGDLS, YYNGEE. The CDR3 has 16 amino acids. CDR3 protein: CASSVDNRGAWETQYF. The DNA for the CDR3 is TGTGCCAGCAGCGTAGATAACAGGGGCGCGTGGGAGACCCAGTACTTC.

The rearrangement joins TRBV2 to TRBJ1-2; D may be TRBD1 (6 bases). Trimming took off 3 bases at V and 4 bases at J, with 12 bases between the two ends. The CDR3 extends over 14 amino acids. In germline, CDR1 is SNHLY, CDR2 FYNNEI. Written as DNA, the CDR3 is TGTGCCAGCAGTGACAGGGGTGGACGCTATGGCTACACCTTC. This encodes CASSDRGGRYGYTF.

V is TRBV2 and J is TRBJ1-4; D ambiguous. The CDR3 length is 13 residues. Trimming removed 3 bases at V and 8 bases at J, with 10 bases between. Germline CDR1 is SNHLY and CDR2 is FYNNEI. As DNA, the CDR3 is TGTGCCAGCAGTGAGGGTTCCGGGGAAAAACTGTTTTTT. It specifies CASSEGSGEKLFF. Based on the CDR3 plus reference TRBV2 and TRBJ1-4, the full variable domain is EPEVTQTPSHQVTQMGQEVILRCVPISNHLYFYWYRQILGQKVEFLVSFYNNEISEKSEIFDDQFSVERPDGSNFTLKIRSTKLEDSAMYFCASSEGSGEKLFFGSGTQLSVL.

The genes are TRBV29-1 and TRBJ2-5; 10 nucleotides line up with TRBD1. V shed 1 base, J shed 5 bases, and the junction held 10 bases outside the gene matches. CDR1 is SQVTM, CDR2 ANQGSEA, per germline. The CDR3 loop spans 16 amino acids. The CDR3: CSVEAQDRGKWETQYF. CDR3 nucleotide sequence: TGCAGCGTTGAAGCCCAGGACAGGGGGAAGTGGGAGACCCAGTACTTC. Based on the CDR3 plus reference TRBV29-1 and TRBJ2-5, the full variable domain is SAVISQKPSRDICQRGTSLTIQCQVDSQVTMMFWYRQQPGQSLTLIATANQGSEATYESGFVIDKFPISRPNLTFSTLTVSNMSPEDSSIYLCSVEAQDRGKWETQYFGPGTRLLVL.